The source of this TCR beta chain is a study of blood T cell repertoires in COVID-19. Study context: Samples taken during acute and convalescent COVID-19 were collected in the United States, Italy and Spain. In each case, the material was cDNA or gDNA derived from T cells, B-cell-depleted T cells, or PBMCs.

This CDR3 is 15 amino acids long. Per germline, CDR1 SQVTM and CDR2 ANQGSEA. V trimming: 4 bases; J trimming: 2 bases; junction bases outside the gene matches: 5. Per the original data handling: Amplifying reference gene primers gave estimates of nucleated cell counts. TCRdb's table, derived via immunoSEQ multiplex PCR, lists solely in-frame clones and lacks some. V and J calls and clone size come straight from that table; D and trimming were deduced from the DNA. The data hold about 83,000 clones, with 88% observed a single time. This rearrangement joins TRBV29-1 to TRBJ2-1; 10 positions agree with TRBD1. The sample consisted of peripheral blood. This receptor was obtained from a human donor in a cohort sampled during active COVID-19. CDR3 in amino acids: CSVVGGQGAYNEQFF. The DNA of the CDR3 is TGCAGCGTTGTCGGAGGACAGGGGGCCTACAATGAGCAGTTCTTC.